This T cell receptor (beta chain) was documented in a study of T cell repertoires in cytomegalovirus infection. Study-wide results and limits: The study found HLA-C-restricted CMV-specific TCR beta clonotypes dominating the ex vivo response.

Germline CDR1 LGHNT, CDR2 FRNRAP. The CDR3 contains 15 residues. V was clipped by 3 bases and J by 3 bases, with 14 bases between them. As regards this clonotype: Its antigen is unidentified.

TCRdb ran MiXCR on the reads and lists one entry per CDR3 protein. Here the sample spans about 490,000 distinct CDR3 sequences, over 9% being singletons. This rearrangement joins TRBV12-5 to TRBJ1-1; D is uncertain. The sequence was collected from a human donor in good health (CMV status not recorded). Some clones in this sample may be carry-over from other donors' samples. The sequenced sample consisted of PBMCs. CDR3 region: CASGLPSPKYTEAFF. The CDR3 nucleotides are TGTGCTAGTGGTTTACCCTCCCCGAAGTACACTGAAGCTTTCTTT.